This T cell receptor beta chain was recorded in a study of spatial heterogeneity in lung cancer. Time point here: sample taken at primary tumor resection. Tumor, nontumor lung or frozen PBMC supplied whole RNA that was sequenced unsorted. With 0 bases removed from V and 3 bases from J, the gap between germline ends came to 4 bases. This CDR3 is 12 amino acids long. Looked up from germline, CDR1 is SGHKS and CDR2 is YYEKEE (reference sequence). This clonotype was picked up many times. TCRdb reprocessed the 5' RACE reads via MiXCR and lists one record per CDR3 protein. The sample lists some 15,000 distinct CDR3 sequences, around 9.1% occurring once.

This specimen was PBMCs, taken at surgery. The sequence derives from a male donor with early-stage non-small cell lung cancer. The J gene is TRBJ2-7, the V gene TRBV5-5; no clear D. DNA for the CDR3: TGTGCCAGCAGCTTGGGGATCTACGAGCAGTACTTC. Its protein is CASSLGIYEQYF.